The 27 T cell receptor beta chains presented below share a single source sample, sequenced in a study of neurological immune-mediated disorders. TCRdb called the 5' RACE reads again in MiXCR, with one record for every CDR3 protein. The sample has roughly 100,000 distinct CDR3 sequences; approximately 3.3% are singletons. The sample consisted of PBMCs. The receptors here all came from a woman in her late teens or twenties with multiple sclerosis.

At least ten counts were recorded for this clonotype. The chain carries TRBV15 and TRBJ2-1; D is unresolved. Per the germline V gene, CDR1 is LNHNV and CDR2 is YYDKDF (reference sequence). The germline V and J ends were trimmed by 5 bases and 10 bases, with 15 bases remaining between them. CDR3 size: 13 residues. In DNA form, the CDR3 reads TGTGCCACCAGCGACCCACCGGGCCCCGAGCAGTTCTTC. This sequence encodes CATSDPPGPEQFF.

This clonotype was seen ten or more times. The CDR3 nucleotides read TGCAGTGCCCCGGATCTATGGGGAAACACCATATATTTT. Its protein product is CSAPDLWGNTIYF. The J gene is TRBJ1-3, the V gene TRBV20-1; D remains unclear. The CDR3 has 13 residues. V was pared by 6 bases and J by 4 bases, with 13 bases between. Germline lookup yields CDR1 DFQATT and CDR2 SNEGSKA (reference sequence).

This clonotype was picked up many times. This chain uses TRBV4-3 with TRBJ1-5; D uncertain. V dropped 0 bases and J dropped 6 bases, with 18 bases sitting between them. From germline, CDR1 is LGHNA and CDR2 YSLEER. This CDR3 is 17 amino acids long. The chain's CDR3 is CASSQDIHWGGRQPQHF. CDR3 in DNA: TGCGCCAGCAGCCAAGATATACACTGGGGTGGACGTCAGCCCCAGCATTTT.

This clonotype showed up many times. V gene TRBV20-1 combines with J gene TRBJ1-5; 7 nucleotides agree with TRBD1. Trimming took 5 bases from V and 6 from J; bases not matched to a gene: 7. This CDR3 is 13 amino acids long. Germline lookup yields CDR1 DFQATT and CDR2 SNEGSKA (reference sequence). CDR3 coding DNA: TGCAGTGCTCCTAGACAGGGAGGTCAGCCCCAGCATTTT. This translates into CSAPRQGGQPQHF.

This clonotype was counted many times. The chain employs TRBV20-1 and TRBJ2-7, with TRBD1 identical over 10 bases. After removal of 6 bases from V and 3 bases from J, the junction contained 11 bases not matched to a gene. CDR3 length: 15 amino acids. The V gene's germline CDR1 is DFQATT and CDR2 SNEGSKA (reference sequence). Here the CDR3 DNA reads TGCAGTGCCGCCGCCGGGACAGGGGTCCGCTACGAGCAGTACTTC. Translating it yields CSAAAGTGVRYEQYF.

This clonotype has at least ten counts. V gene TRBV12-3 or TRBV12-4 combines with J gene TRBJ1-4; 11 nucleotides align to TRBD1. V shed 5 bases and J 9 bases; nucleotides not matched to a gene: 8. This CDR3 is built from 15 residues. CDR3 in amino acids: CASSQAGTGGKKLFF. DNA for the CDR3: TGTGCCAGCAGTCAGGCCGGGACAGGGGGTAAAAAACTGTTTTTT.

The rearrangement joins TRBV20-1 to TRBJ2-5; 11 nucleotides line up with TRBD2. Germline CDR1 reads DFQATT; CDR2 reads SNEGSKA (reference sequence). The CDR3 runs to 15 residues. Trimming removed 3 bases from V and 9 bases from J; junction bases left unmatched: 12. The CDR3 region is CSASIPSGGRAAQYF. CDR3 DNA: TGCAGTGCTAGTATTCCTAGCGGGGGGAGGGCGGCCCAGTACTTC.

In this sample, this clonotype turned up many times. V gene TRBV6-1 combines with J gene TRBJ1-4; D is unresolved. The CDR3 has 15 amino acids. The V end lost 1 base, the J end lost 5 bases, and 11 bases lay between the germline ends. CDR1 and CDR2 (germline): MNHNS, SASEGT. The CDR3 sequence: CASSEDNGWNEKLFF. The CDR3 DNA is TGTGCCAGCAGTGAAGATAACGGGTGGAATGAAAAACTGTTTTTT.

At least ten counts were recorded for this clonotype. The V gene is TRBV20-1, the J gene TRBJ2-7, with D perhaps matching TRBD1 or TRBD2 (5 bases each). Trimming pared 0 bases from V and 4 bases from J, leaving 10 bases between. The CDR3 runs to 13 residues. The germline CDR1 and CDR2 sequences are DFQATT and SNEGSKA (reference sequence). CDR3 nucleotide sequence: TGCAGTGCTAGAGATAGCTGGGGGTACGAGCAGTACTTC. This translates into CSARDSWGYEQYF.

Concerning this clonotype itself: Since a much larger clone is just one base distant, this may be a read error. The CDR3 carries no conserved terminal phenylalanine or tryptophan, so it likely arises from a read error. The V and J genes are TRBV5-1 and TRBJ1-1, with unresolved D. The CDR3 runs to 14 residues. Deletions cut 6 bases from V and 1 base from J, with 13 bases between. Germline CDR1 is SGHRS and CDR2 is YFSETQ. The CDR3 nucleotides read TGCGCCAGCAAACCGGAGTGGGAGAACACTGAAGCTTTCTAT. It specifies CASKPEWENTEAFY.

V gene TRBV12-3 or TRBV12-4 combines with J gene TRBJ1-4; D gene ambiguous. Trimming removed 3 bases at V and 3 bases at J, with 11 bases between. The CDR3 covers 15 residues. The DNA of the CDR3 is TGTGCCAGCAGTTTTGCGGGTAGTTCTAATGAAAAACTGTTTTTT. Amino acid sequence: CASSFAGSSNEKLFF.

This clonotype was detected a few times. At one end the junction does not follow the germline gene, possibly because of a read error. The gene calls are TRBV7-2 and TRBJ2-7; TRBD1 matches 8 bases. CDR3 length equals 13 residues. Germline V lookup: CDR1 SGHTA, CDR2 FQGNSA. The CDR3 region is CAGSWTGSYEQYF. CDR3 coding DNA: TGTGCCGGCAGCTGGACAGGGTCGTACGAGCAGTACTTC.

The chain employs TRBV4-3 and TRBJ2-3, with D maybe TRBD1 (6 bases). CDR1 LGHNA and CDR2 YSLEER come from the germline V gene. V lost 4 bases and J 1 base, leaving 15 bases between the germline ends. This CDR3 spans 16 amino acids. The CDR3 DNA reads as TGCGCCAGCAGCCCGAACGGACAGCAGGGCACAGATACGCAGTATTTT. Its translation: CASSPNGQQGTDTQYF.

This clonotype appeared many times. This chain uses TRBV20-1 with TRBJ2-3, with D perhaps assigned TRBD1 or TRBD2 (5 bases each). V was shortened by 0 bases and J by 2 bases, with 12 bases between the two germline ends. This CDR3 region has 15 residues. CDR1 and CDR2 from the germline V gene are DFQATT and SNEGSKA (reference sequence). As DNA, the CDR3 is TGCAGTGCTAGAGATTACGCAGGGACCACAGATACGCAGTATTTT. It codes for CSARDYAGTTDTQYF.

This clonotype has just a few counts. The chain carries TRBV6-1 and TRBJ1-5; TRBD1 is a possible D gene (5 bases). Germline CDR1 MNHNS, CDR2 SASEGT. Trimming took off 2 bases at V and 8 bases at J, with 13 bases between the two ends. CDR3 size: 14 residues. CDR3 DNA sequence: TGTGCCAGCAGTGAATCGGGGGGGGGAAAGCCCCAGCATTTT. It translates to CASSESGGGKPQHF.

This clonotype was counted ten times or more. The chain joins TRBV29-1 to TRBJ2-7, with no clear D. With 5 bases removed from V and 2 bases from J, the gap between germline ends came to 13 bases. CDR1 SQVTM and CDR2 ANQGSEA come from the germline V gene. The CDR3 extends over 13 amino acids. CDR3 nucleotides: TGCAGCGTTTCCGATTTCCGTACCTACGAGCAGTACTTC. Protein: CSVSDFRTYEQYF.

This clonotype occurred a few times. The V gene is TRBV6-2 or TRBV6-3, the J gene TRBJ2-5; D possibly matches TRBD1 or TRBD2 (6 bases each). The CDR3 runs to 17 residues. Germline V CDR1 and CDR2: MNHEY, SVGEGT. With 6 bases removed from V and 7 bases from J, the gap between germline ends came to 27 bases. CDR3 nucleotides: TGTGCCAGCAGCCGTATGCTCTCCGGGACTTTAGGGGGGACCCAGTACTTC. Translation: CASSRMLSGTLGGTQYF.

In this sample, this clonotype turned up many times. The chain's CDR3 is CASSLFRTGPTGELFF. In DNA form, the CDR3 reads TGTGCCAGCAGCTTATTCCGGACAGGGCCCACCGGGGAGCTGTTTTTT. The chain employs TRBV7-9 and TRBJ2-2, with 8 bases fitting TRBD1. Germline CDR1 SEHNR, CDR2 FQNEAQ (reference sequence). The V gene end was trimmed by 2 bases and the J gene end by 4 bases; junction bases not matched to a gene: 6. This CDR3 is built from 16 residues.

In this sample, this clonotype turned up a few times. One base away lies a much larger clone, so this may be a sequencing read error. The chain employs TRBV20-1 and TRBJ1-1; tentative D call: TRBD1 (5 bases). There are 13 residues in the CDR3. Germline loops: CDR1 DFQATT, CDR2 SNEGSKA (reference sequence). Here the CDR3 DNA reads TGCAGTGATAGAGCGACAGTATTCGCTGAAGCTTTCTTT. This gives the protein CSDRATVFAEAFF.

The J gene is TRBJ1-1, the V gene TRBV29-1; possibly TRBD1 for D (5 bases). The germline V and J ends were trimmed by 7 bases and 2 bases, with 17 bases remaining between them. Germline assignment: CDR1 SQVTM and CDR2 ANQGSEA. This CDR3 spans 14 amino acids. Here the CDR3 reads CSGDEGTINTEAFF. In DNA form, the CDR3 reads TGCAGCGGGGACGAGGGAACGATAAACACTGAAGCTTTCTTT.

There are many counts of this clonotype. This rearrangement joins TRBV12-3 or TRBV12-4 to TRBJ2-6; D uncertain. The CDR3 runs 13 residues. The V gene lost 8 bases and the J gene lost 4 bases, with 9 bases spanning the gap. In DNA form, the CDR3 reads TGTGCCAGCCCCTTAGAAGGGGCCAACGTCCTGACTTTC. Residues: CASPLEGANVLTF.

This clonotype occurred a few times. A much larger clone differs from this one at a single base, so this may be a read error. V usage is TRBV29-1 and J usage is TRBJ1-1; D gene uncertain. Trimming pared 3 bases from V and 7 bases from J, leaving 6 bases between. Germline V gene sequence: CDR1 SQVTM, CDR2 ANQGSEA. This CDR3 has 10 residues. The CDR3 bases are TGCAGCGTTGAGGGCAATGAAGCTTTCTTT. Amino acids: CSVEGNEAFF.

The sample holds a few counts of this clonotype. The rearrangement joins TRBV3-1 to TRBJ2-2; D is possibly TRBD2 (6 bases). The CDR3 is made up of 18 amino acids. Germline CDR1 reads LGHDT; CDR2 reads YNNKEL (reference sequence). Deletions cut 0 bases from V and 0 bases from J, with 14 bases between. CDR3 residues: CASSQDSIASANTGELFF. CDR3 nucleotide sequence: TGTGCCAGCAGCCAAGATAGTATCGCTAGCGCGAACACCGGGGAGCTGTTTTTT.

This clonotype was found many times. The chain carries TRBV9 and TRBJ2-3; the D call may be TRBD1 or TRBD2 (6 bases each). The V and J ends lost 4 bases and 3 bases respectively, with 21 bases between them. CDR1 and CDR2 (germline): SGDLS, YYNGEE. This CDR3 has 17 residues. For the CDR3, the DNA is TGTGCCAGCAGCTCCACTGTGGGGGGCGCGCCGACAGATACGCAGTATTTT. It translates to CASSSTVGGAPTDTQYF.

This clonotype was detected many times. The chain links TRBV5-1 to TRBJ2-5, with D uncertain. The germline gives CDR1 SGHRS, CDR2 YFSETQ. CDR3 length: 13 residues. Deletions cut 0 bases from V and 3 bases from J, with 6 bases between. CDR3 nucleotides: TGCGCCAGCAGCTTGGACAGAAAAGAGACCCAGTACTTC. Amino acids: CASSLDRKETQYF. The variable domain in full, completed from reference TRBV5-1 and TRBJ2-5, reads KAGVTQTPRYLIKTRGQQVTLSCSPISGHRSVSWYQQTPGQGLQFLFEYFSETQRNKGNFPGRFSGRQFSNSRSEMNVSTLELGDSALYLCASSLDRKETQYFGPGTRLLVL.

This clonotype has a count of ten or more. The CDR3 DNA is TGTGCCAGCAGCTTTGGGACTAGGCCCGAGACCCAGTACTTC. Its translation is CASSFGTRPETQYF. The V gene is TRBV7-9, the J gene TRBJ2-5; TRBD2 aligns across 8 bases. The germline V gene encodes CDR1 SEHNR and CDR2 FQNEAQ (reference sequence). The CDR3 contains 14 residues. With V trimmed by 3 bases and J by 5 bases, 5 bases remained unmatched.

This clonotype was seen repeatedly, ten times or more. The J gene is TRBJ1-4, the V gene TRBV19; D perhaps matches TRBD1 (5 bases). Germline CDR1 and CDR2: LNHDA and SQIVND (reference sequence). This CDR3 has 14 residues. Between the trimmed V and J ends, which lost 4 bases and 5 bases, there was a span of 11 bases. CDR3 residues: CASSTNRGNEKLFF. CDR3 bases: TGTGCCAGTAGTACTAATCGGGGGAATGAAAAACTGTTTTTT.